Given below is one T cell receptor beta chain in context. This sample is part of a study of lymphopenia after photon versus proton radiotherapy. Germline assignment: CDR1 MDHEN and CDR2 SYDVKM. This CDR3 is 14 amino acids long. The V segment lost 4 bases and the J segment 7 bases; nucleotides outside the gene matches: 8. The method was immunoSEQ multiplex PCR; TCRdb's version includes in-frame clones alone and lacks a portion of them. The table lists tens of thousands of clones, roughly four fifths of them singletons, with 2.9% in the top ten. The chain carries TRBV28 and TRBJ1-1; 8 bases fit TRBD1. The sequence was collected from a woman aged 45 to 65 with pancreatic cancer. The starting material was peripheral blood, obtained from a patient treated with photon-based radiotherapy. This chain's CDR3 is CASSSGGPSLEAFF. DNA for the CDR3: TGTGCCAGCAGTTCAGGGGGCCCATCCCTTGAAGCTTTCTTT.